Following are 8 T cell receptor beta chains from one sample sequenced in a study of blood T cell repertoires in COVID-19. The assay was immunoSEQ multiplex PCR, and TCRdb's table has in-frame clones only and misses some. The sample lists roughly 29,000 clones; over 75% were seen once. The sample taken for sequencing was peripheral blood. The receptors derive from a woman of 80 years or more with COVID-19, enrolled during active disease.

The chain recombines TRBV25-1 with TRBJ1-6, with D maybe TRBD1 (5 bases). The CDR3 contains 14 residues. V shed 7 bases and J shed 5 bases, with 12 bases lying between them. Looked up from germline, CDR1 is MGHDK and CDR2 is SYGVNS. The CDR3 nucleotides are TGTGCCAGCAAGTCTGGGGGGGATAATTCACCCCTCCACTTT. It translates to CASKSGGDNSPLHF.

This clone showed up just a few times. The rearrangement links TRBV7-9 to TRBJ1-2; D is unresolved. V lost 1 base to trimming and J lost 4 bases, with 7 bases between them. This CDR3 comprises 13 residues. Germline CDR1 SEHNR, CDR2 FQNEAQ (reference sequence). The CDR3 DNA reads TGTGCCAGCAGCTTAGAGCGGTCCTATGGCTACACCTTC. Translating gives CASSLERSYGYTF.

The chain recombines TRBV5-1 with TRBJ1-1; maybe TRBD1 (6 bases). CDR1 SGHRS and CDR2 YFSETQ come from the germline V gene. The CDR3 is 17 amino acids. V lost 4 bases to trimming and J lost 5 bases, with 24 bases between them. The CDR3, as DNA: TGCGCCAGCAGCCCCGGGATAAGGACAGCTCTAGGGACTGAAGCTTTCTTT. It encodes CASSPGIRTALGTEAFF.

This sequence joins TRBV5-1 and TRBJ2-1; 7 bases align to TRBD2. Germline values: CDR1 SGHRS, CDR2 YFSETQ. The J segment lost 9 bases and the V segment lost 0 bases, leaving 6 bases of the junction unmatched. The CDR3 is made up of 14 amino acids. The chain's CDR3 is CASSLAASGAEQFF. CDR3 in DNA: TGCGCCAGCAGCTTGGCCGCCAGCGGGGCTGAGCAGTTCTTC.

CDR3 in amino acids: CAWSVRFRGGYTF. The CDR3, as DNA: TGTGCCTGGAGTGTACGGTTCAGGGGTGGCTACACCTTC. The V gene is TRBV30, the J gene TRBJ1-2; TRBD1 is a possible D gene (6 bases). CDR3 length: 13 amino acids. CDR1 and CDR2 (germline): GTSNPN, SVGIG (reference sequence). V lost 0 bases, J lost 7 bases, and 12 bases lay in between.

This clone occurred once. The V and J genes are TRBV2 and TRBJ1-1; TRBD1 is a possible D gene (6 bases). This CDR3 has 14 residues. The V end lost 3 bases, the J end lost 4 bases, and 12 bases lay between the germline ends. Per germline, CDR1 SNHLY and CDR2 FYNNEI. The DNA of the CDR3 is TGTGCCAGCAGTGAGGGGGCGAGAATCACTGAAGCTTTCTTT. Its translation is CASSEGARITEAFF. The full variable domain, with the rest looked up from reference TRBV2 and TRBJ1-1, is EPEVTQTPSHQVTQMGQEVILRCVPISNHLYFYWYRQILGQKVEFLVSFYNNEISEKSEIFDDQFSVERPDGSNFTLKIRSTKLEDSAMYFCASSEGARITEAFFGQGTRLTVV.

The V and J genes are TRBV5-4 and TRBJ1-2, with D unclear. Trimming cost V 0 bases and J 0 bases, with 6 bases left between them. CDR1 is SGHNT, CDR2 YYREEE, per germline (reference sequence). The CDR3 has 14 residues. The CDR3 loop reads CASSLDNPNYGYTF. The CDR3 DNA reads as TGTGCCAGCAGCTTGGACAACCCTAACTATGGCTACACCTTC. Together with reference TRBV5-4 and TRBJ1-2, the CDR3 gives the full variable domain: ETGVTQSPTHLIKTRGQQVTLRCSSQSGHNTVSWYQQALGQGPQFIFQYYREEENGRGNFPPRFSGLQFPNYSSELNVNALELDDSALYLCASSLDNPNYGYTFGSGTRLTVV.

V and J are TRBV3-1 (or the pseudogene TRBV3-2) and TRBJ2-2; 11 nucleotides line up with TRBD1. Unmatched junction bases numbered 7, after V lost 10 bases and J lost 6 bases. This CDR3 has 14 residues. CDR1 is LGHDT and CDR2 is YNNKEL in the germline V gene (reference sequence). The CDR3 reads CATQDRGLSGELFF. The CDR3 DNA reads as TGTGCCACCCAGGACAGGGGGCTCTCCGGGGAGCTGTTTTTT.